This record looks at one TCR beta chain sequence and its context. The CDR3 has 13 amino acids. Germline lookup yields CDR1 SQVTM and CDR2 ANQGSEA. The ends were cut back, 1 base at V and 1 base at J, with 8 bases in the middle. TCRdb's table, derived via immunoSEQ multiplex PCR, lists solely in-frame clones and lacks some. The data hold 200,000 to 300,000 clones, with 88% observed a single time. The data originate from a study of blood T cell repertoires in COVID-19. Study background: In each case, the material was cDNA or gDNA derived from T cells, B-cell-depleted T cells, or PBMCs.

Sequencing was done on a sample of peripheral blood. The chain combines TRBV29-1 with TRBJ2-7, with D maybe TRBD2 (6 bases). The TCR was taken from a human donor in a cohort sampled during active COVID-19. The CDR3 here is CSVEVGGSYEQYF. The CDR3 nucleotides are TGCAGCGTTGAAGTCGGGGGTTCCTACGAGCAGTACTTC.